This T cell receptor beta chain came from a study of blood T cells in healthy people across ages. Study outcomes and limitations: Among T cells, TCR beta diversity per million cells dropped roughly linearly as age rose.

In each sample, at least 6 million PBMCs were isolated. A sample-barcoded 5' primer and a J-beta primer mix were used in a second PCR of roughly 6 to 11 cycles. One entry per CDR3 protein results from TCRdb running MiXCR on the 5' RACE reads. The repertoire holds 1.8 million or so distinct CDR3 sequences, with roughly two fifths as singletons. Turning to this clonotype: The antigen is unknown.

CDR1 DFQATT and CDR2 SNEGSKA come from the germline V gene (reference sequence). The CDR3 loop spans 14 amino acids. Trimming removed 5 bases at V and 3 bases at J, with 13 bases between. This receptor was identified in a human donor in good health. The sequencing sample was made of blood. The chain links TRBV20-1 to TRBJ2-2, with D maybe TRBD2 (5 bases). CDR3 region: CSAGRAGDTGELFF. The CDR3 nucleotides are TGCAGTGCTGGTAGGGCGGGTGACACCGGGGAGCTGTTTTTT.